This T cell receptor beta chain originates from a study of shared clonotypes between healthy human individuals. Study-wide results and caveats: Deeper or shallower sequencing was expected to change how clonotypes are shared among donors.

The method was immunoSEQ multiplex PCR; TCRdb's version includes in-frame clones alone and lacks a portion of them. The sample has roughly 500,000 clones, 90% to 97% seen once. CDR1 is MDHEN, CDR2 SYDVKM, per germline. This CDR3 is 15 amino acids long. V lost 7 bases, J lost 0 bases, and 13 bases lay in between. Worth noting for this clone: The antigen is undetermined.

Negatively enriched CD4+ T cells were divided by CD45RA into naive and memory. The sample comprised naive CD4+ T cells sorted from blood. The subset denotes: CD45RA+ positively selected. The chain employs TRBV28 and TRBJ1-5; the D gene is possibly TRBD1 (5 bases). The origin of this receptor is a woman between 25 and 40 years old in good health. CDR3 region: CASNLGDTSNQPQHF. The DNA of the CDR3 is TGTGCCAGCAACTTAGGGGATACTAGCAATCAGCCCCAGCATTTT.